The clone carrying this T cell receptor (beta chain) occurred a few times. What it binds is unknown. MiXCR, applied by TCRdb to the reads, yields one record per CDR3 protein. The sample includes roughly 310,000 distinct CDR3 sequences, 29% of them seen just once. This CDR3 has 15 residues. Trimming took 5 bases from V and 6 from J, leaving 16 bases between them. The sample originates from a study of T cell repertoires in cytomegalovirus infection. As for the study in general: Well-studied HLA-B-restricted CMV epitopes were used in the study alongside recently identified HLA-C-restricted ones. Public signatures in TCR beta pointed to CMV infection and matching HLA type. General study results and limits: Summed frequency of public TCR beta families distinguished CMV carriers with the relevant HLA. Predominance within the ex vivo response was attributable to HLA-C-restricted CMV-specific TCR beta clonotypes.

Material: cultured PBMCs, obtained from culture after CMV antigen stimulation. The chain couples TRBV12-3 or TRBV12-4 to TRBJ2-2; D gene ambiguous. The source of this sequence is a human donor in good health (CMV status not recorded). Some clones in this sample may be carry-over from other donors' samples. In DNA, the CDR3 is TGTGCCAGCAGTCCCCCCCGCGACCTCTCCGGGGAGCTGTTTTTT. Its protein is CASSPPRDLSGELFF.